This TCR beta chain was identified during a study of CD8+CD57+ T cells in acquired aplastic anemia. Overall study: When averaged, DNA from sorted CD4+ and CD8+ cells came to around 3.1 ug.

Whole-study findings and limits: Patient and control CD8+ Simpson's diversity was not significantly different. Common to patients and controls were twenty-nine CD8+ CDR3 sequences.

Patients chosen for sequencing had shown CD8+CD57+ cell expansion by flow cytometry. For this clonotype: Its antigen is unknown.

The CDR3 length is 15 residues. The V and J ends lost 6 bases and 3 bases respectively, with 17 bases between them. Germline CDR1 reads MGHDK; CDR2 reads SYGVNS. The use of genomic DNA as template underpinned the TCR beta VDJ and CDR3 profiling. TCRdb reanalysed the reads using MiXCR and keeps one entry per CDR3 protein. The table shows roughly 170,000 distinct CDR3 sequences, with approximately 48% occurring only once. The chain combines TRBV25-1 with TRBJ1-1; possibly TRBD1 for D (6 bases). The TCR originated in a human donor with aplastic anemia. Material for sequencing was sorted CD4+, CD8+, or CD8+CD57+ T cells (not recorded which) from PBMCs. This chain's CDR3 is CASSKPQGGDTEAFF. The DNA for the CDR3 is TGTGCCAGCAGCAAACCACAGGGAGGGGACACTGAAGCTTTCTTT.